This entry lists 12 T cell receptor beta chains sequenced from one sample in a study of T cells expressing NK-cell markers. TCRdb re-called the 5' RACE reads; one entry per CDR3 protein, DNA not given. The repertoire table contains some 390,000 distinct CDR3 sequences. Input material: blood T cells: a sorted CD56 or NKG2C T cell subset, CD4+ or CD8+ T cells, or bulk PBMC T cells (not recorded which). The receptors stem from a woman in her forties or fifties in good health.

The chain has TRBV18 and TRBJ1-1. There are 13 residues in the CDR3. The V gene's germline CDR1 is KGHSH and CDR2 LQKENI. The CDR3 spells CASSQMGNTEAFF.

The chain has TRBV12-3 or TRBV12-4 and TRBJ1-3. The CDR3 is 11 residues long. This chain's CDR3 is CASRTPTTIYF.

V gene TRBV12-3 or TRBV12-4 combines with J gene TRBJ1-5; TCRdb's D call, TRBD1, is unchecked because there is no DNA. The CDR3 consists of 14 residues. CDR3 loop: CASSSPGSNQPQHF.

This chain joins TRBV5-1 and TRBJ2-1; with no DNA, the TCRdb D assignment of TRBD2 cannot be verified. This CDR3 region has 13 residues. Germline CDR1 reads SGHRS; CDR2 reads YFSETQ. The CDR3 reads CASASGRVNEQFF.

The rearrangement links TRBV12-3 or TRBV12-4 to TRBJ1-4. CDR3 length equals 11 residues. The CDR3 sequence is CASSYLEKLFF.

This chain connects TRBV29-1 to TRBJ2-2; without DNA, the TCRdb call of TRBD1 cannot be checked. The CDR3 consists of 13 residues. Germline CDR1 SQVTM, CDR2 ANQGSEA. CDR3 protein: CSAGGGFTGELFF.

This sequence joins TRBV7-9 and TRBJ1-2. The CDR3 length is 14 residues. Germline V lookup: CDR1 SEHNR, CDR2 FQNEAQ (reference sequence). The CDR3 sequence is CASSSISRNRGYTF.

This chain connects TRBV7-6 to TRBJ2-7. From germline, CDR1 is SGHVS and CDR2 FNYEAQ. The CDR3 spans 13 residues. The CDR3 region is CASSLLGSYEQYF.

The chain uses TRBV20-1 and TRBJ2-1; TCRdb outputs TRBD1, but without DNA this stays unchecked. Germline V gene sequence: CDR1 DFQATT, CDR2 SNEGSKA (reference sequence). The CDR3 consists of 15 residues. The CDR3 sequence: CSASVEGGRFNEQFF.

This rearrangement joins TRBV19 to TRBJ1-5. This CDR3 has 13 residues. Germline V gene sequence: CDR1 LNHDA, CDR2 SQIVND (reference sequence). CDR3 protein: CASSTDPNQPQHF.

The genes are TRBV5-1 and TRBJ1-1; no DNA is available, so the TRBD1 call from TCRdb remains unchecked. The CDR3 has 15 residues. The V gene's germline CDR1 is SGHRS and CDR2 YFSETQ. The CDR3: CASSLPGQLNTEAFF.

V is TRBV4-1 and J is TRBJ2-7; TCRdb's assignment of TRBD1 cannot be checked, as there is no DNA. CDR1 and CDR2 (germline): MGHRA, YSYEKL. The length of the CDR3 is 14 residues. Here the CDR3 reads CASSQVRTGGEQYF.